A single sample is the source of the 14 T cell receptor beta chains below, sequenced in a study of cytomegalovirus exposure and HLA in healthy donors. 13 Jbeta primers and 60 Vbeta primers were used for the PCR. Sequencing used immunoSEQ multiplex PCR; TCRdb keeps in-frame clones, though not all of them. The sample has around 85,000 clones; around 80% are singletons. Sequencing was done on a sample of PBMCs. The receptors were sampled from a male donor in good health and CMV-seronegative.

Written as DNA, the CDR3 is TGCGCCAGCAGCTTGGGTCCAGGGCCCTACAATGAGCAGTTCTTC. Translating it yields CASSLGPGPYNEQFF. The V call is TRBV5-1, the J call TRBJ2-1, with a possible D match to TRBD1 (5 bases). The germline V gene has CDR1 SGHRS and CDR2 YFSETQ. The CDR3 is 15 amino acids. V dropped 0 bases and J dropped 2 bases, with 9 bases sitting between them.

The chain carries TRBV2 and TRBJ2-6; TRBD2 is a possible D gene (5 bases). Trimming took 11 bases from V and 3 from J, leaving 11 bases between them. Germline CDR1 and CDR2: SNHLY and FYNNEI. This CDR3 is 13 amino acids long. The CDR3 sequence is CAGEPGGANVLTF. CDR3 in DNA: TGTGCCGGGGAGCCGGGTGGGGCCAACGTCCTGACTTTC.

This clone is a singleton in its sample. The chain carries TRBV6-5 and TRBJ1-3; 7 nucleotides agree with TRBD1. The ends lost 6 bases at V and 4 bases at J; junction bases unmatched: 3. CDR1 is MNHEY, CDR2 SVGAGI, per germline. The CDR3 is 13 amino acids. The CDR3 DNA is TGTGCCAGCAGGACAGGGACGGGAAACACCATATATTTT. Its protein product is CASRTGTGNTIYF.

CDR3 amino acids: CASSQGWAGLQTQYF. CDR3 nucleotides: TGCGCCAGCAGCCAAGGCTGGGCGGGGTTGCAGACCCAGTACTTC. The chain joins TRBV4-1 to TRBJ2-5; the D gene is possibly TRBD2 (6 bases). There are 15 residues in the CDR3. Trimming pared 1 base from V and 6 bases from J, leaving 15 bases between. The germline gives CDR1 MGHRA, CDR2 YSYEKL.

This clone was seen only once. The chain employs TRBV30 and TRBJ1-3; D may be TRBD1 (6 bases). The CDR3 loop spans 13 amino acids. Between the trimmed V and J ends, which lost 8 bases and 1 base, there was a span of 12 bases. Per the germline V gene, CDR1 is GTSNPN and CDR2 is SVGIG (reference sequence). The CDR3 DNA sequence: TGTGCCGCCGCCAGGGGTTCTGGAAACACCATATATTTT. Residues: CAAARGSGNTIYF.

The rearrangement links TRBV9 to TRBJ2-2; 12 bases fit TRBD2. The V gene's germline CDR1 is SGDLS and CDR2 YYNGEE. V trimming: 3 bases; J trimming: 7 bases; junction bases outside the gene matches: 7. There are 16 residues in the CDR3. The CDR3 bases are TGTGCCAGCAGCGATCGACTAGCGGGAGCTCACGGGGAGCTGTTTTTT. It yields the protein CASSDRLAGAHGELFF.

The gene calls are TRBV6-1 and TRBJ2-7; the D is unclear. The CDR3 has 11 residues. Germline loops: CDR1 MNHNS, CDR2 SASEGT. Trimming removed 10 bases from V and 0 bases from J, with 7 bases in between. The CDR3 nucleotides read TGTGCCACCAGGAGCTCCTACGAGCAGTACTTC. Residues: CATRSSYEQYF.

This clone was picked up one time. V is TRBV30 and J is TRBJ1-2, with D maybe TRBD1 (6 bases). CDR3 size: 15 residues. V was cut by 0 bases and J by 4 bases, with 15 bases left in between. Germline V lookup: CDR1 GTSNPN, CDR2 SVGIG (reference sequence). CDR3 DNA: TGTGCCTGGAGTGTATCCGCCAGGGGTTTCTATGGCTACACCTTC. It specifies CAWSVSARGFYGYTF.

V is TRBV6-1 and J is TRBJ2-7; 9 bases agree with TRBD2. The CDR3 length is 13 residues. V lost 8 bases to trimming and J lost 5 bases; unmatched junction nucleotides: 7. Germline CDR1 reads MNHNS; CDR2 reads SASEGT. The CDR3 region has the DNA TGTGCCAGCGAGGCGGGAGGGATAGACGAGCAGTACTTC. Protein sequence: CASEAGGIDEQYF.

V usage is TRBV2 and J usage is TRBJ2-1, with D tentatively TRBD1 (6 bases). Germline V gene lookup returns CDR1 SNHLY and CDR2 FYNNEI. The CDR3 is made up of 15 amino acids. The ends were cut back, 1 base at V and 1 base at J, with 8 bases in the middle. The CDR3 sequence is CASSEDGTSYNEQFF. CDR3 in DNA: TGTGCCAGCAGTGAAGATGGGACATCCTACAATGAGCAGTTCTTC. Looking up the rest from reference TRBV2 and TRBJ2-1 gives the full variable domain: EPEVTQTPSHQVTQMGQEVILRCVPISNHLYFYWYRQILGQKVEFLVSFYNNEISEKSEIFDDQFSVERPDGSNFTLKIRSTKLEDSAMYFCASSEDGTSYNEQFFGPGTRLTVL.

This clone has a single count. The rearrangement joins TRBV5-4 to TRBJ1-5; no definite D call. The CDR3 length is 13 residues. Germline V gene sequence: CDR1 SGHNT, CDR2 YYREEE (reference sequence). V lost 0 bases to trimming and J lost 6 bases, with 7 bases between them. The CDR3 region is CASSLGYGQPQHF. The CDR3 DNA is TGTGCCAGCAGCTTGGGGTACGGTCAGCCCCAGCATTTT.

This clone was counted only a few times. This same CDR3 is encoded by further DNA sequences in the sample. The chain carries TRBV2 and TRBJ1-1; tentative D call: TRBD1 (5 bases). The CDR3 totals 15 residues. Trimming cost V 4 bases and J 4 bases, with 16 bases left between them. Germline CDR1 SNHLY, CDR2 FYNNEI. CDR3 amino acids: CASSVGRAPPTEAFF. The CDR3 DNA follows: TGTGCCAGCAGTGTCGGCAGGGCGCCTCCCACTGAAGCTTTCTTT. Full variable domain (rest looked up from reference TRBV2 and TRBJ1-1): EPEVTQTPSHQVTQMGQEVILRCVPISNHLYFYWYRQILGQKVEFLVSFYNNEISEKSEIFDDQFSVERPDGSNFTLKIRSTKLEDSAMYFCASSVGRAPPTEAFFGQGTRLTVV.

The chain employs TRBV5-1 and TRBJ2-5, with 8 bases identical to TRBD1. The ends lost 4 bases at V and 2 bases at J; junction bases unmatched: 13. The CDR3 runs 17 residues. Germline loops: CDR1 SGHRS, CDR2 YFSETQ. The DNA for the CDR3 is TGCGCCAGCAGCAGACCGGGACAGGTTTTCGCGCAAGAGACCCAGTACTTC. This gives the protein CASSRPGQVFAQETQYF.

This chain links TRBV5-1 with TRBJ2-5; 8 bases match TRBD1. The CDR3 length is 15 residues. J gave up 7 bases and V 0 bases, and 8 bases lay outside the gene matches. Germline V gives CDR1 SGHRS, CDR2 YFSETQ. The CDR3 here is CASSLDQGAFGTQYF. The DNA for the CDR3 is TGCGCCAGCAGCTTGGATCAGGGGGCCTTCGGGACCCAGTACTTC.